The rows below give T cell receptor beta chains drawn from one sample of a study of monozygotic twins with cystic fibrosis. The repertoire was sequenced with immunoSEQ multiplex PCR; TCRdb's copy has only in-frame clones and lacks some. The sample includes approximately 9,700 clones, approximately 91% of them seen just once. Sequenced: blood. The receptor source for this set is a boy aged 2 to 10 with cystic fibrosis. CDR3s include the opening cysteine and the closing phenylalanine or tryptophan. Fields, in order: V gene, clone size, J gene, CDR3 length, D gene, CDR3 protein, CDR3 DNA. The D gene is left open where the match is weak. Size values are once, few and many counts, or a class for expanded clones, and some rows have none.

>TRBV13|.|TRBJ1-3|16|.
CASSLPRTVSGNTIYF
TGTGCCAGCAGCTTACCCCGGACAGTTTCTGGAAACACCATATATTTT
>TRBV5-4|.|TRBJ1-3|15|.
CASSLGRNSGNTIYF
TGTGCCAGCAGCTTGGGGCGGAACTCTGGAAACACCATATATTTT
>TRBV15|.|TRBJ1-3|13|.
CATSRSSGNTIYF
TGTGCCACCAGCAGGAGCTCTGGAAACACCATATATTTT
>TRBV28|.|TRBJ1-6|17|.
CASSSPTGNSYNSPLHF
TGTGCCAGCAGTAGCCCTACAGGGAACTCCTATAATTCACCCCTCCACTTT
>TRBV6-6|.|TRBJ1-3|13|.
CASSGGSGNTIYF
TGTGCCAGCAGTGGGGGATCCGGAAACACCATATATTTT
>TRBV27|.|TRBJ1-5|13|.
CASSLIVNQPQHF
TGTGCCAGCAGTTTAATAGTGAATCAGCCCCAGCATTTT
>TRBV30|.|TRBJ2-5|13|.
CAWSVRNQETQYF
TGTGCCTGGAGTGTACGAAATCAAGAGACCCAGTACTTC
>TRBV29-1|.|TRBJ2-1|14|.
CSVLDRRAFNEQFF
TGCAGCGTCCTCGACAGGAGGGCTTTCAATGAGCAGTTCTTC
>TRBV11-3|few|TRBJ2-6|16|.
CASSLGTLTGANVLTF
TGTGCCAGCAGCTTAGGGACCTTAACTGGGGCCAACGTCCTGACTTTC
>TRBV7-8|.|TRBJ2-1|14|.
CASTDPSSYNEQFF
TGTGCCAGCACCGACCCGAGCTCCTACAATGAGCAGTTCTTC
>TRBV15|.|TRBJ2-3|16|TRBD2
CATSRERGVGADTQYF
TGTGCCACCAGCAGGGAGCGGGGGGTAGGTGCAGATACGCAGTATTTT
>TRBV29-1|.|TRBJ2-5|13|.
CSVVIPEQETQYF
TGCAGCGTTGTCATCCCAGAGCAAGAGACCCAGTACTTC
>TRBV4-1|.|TRBJ2-7|15|TRBD2
CASSQLLGGGYEQYF
TGCGCCAGCAGCCAGCTACTAGGCGGGGGTTACGAGCAGTACTTC
>TRBV2|.|TRBJ1-1|12|.
CASKVLGTEAFF
TGTGCCAGCAAGGTACTCGGCACTGAAGCTTTCTTT
>TRBV5-5|.|TRBJ1-5|15|.
CASSLWVEVNQPQHF
TGTGCCAGCAGCTTGTGGGTAGAGGTAAATCAGCCCCAGCATTTT
>TRBV7-3|.|TRBJ2-3|18|TRBD2
CASSLLGGASGATDTQYF
TGTGCCAGCAGCTTATTAGGCGGGGCTAGCGGGGCCACAGATACGCAGTATTTT
>TRBV2|.|TRBJ2-3|15|.
CASSERAGFTDTQYF
TGTGCCAGCAGTGAAAGGGCGGGCTTCACAGATACGCAGTATTTT
>TRBV5-1|.|TRBJ1-1|15|.
CASSLVGASNAEAFF
TGCGCCAGCAGCTTGGTAGGGGCTTCGAACGCTGAAGCTTTCTTT
>TRBV5-1|.|TRBJ2-2|15|.
CASSFDGSNTGELFF
TGCGCCAGCAGCTTTGACGGCTCGAACACCGGGGAGCTGTTTTTT
>TRBV30|.|TRBJ2-3|15|.
CAWSPGSRGPDTQYF
TGTGCCTGGAGCCCAGGTTCGCGGGGACCAGATACGCAGTATTTT
>TRBV4-3|.|TRBJ2-5|14|.
CASSPGTNQETQYF
TGCGCCAGCAGCCCCGGGACAAACCAAGAGACCCAGTACTTC
>TRBV19|.|TRBJ1-2|15|.
CASSRSRIANYGYIF
TGTGCCAGTAGTAGGTCTAGGATTGCTAACTATGGCTACATCTTC
>TRBV30|.|TRBJ1-5|18|.
CAWSVEGHGLRRNQPQHF
TGTGCCTGGAGTGTAGAGGGCCACGGGCTTAGGCGCAATCAGCCCCAGCATTTT
>TRBV2|.|TRBJ1-5|14|.
CASRYTGPHQPQHF
TGTGCCAGCAGATATACGGGGCCCCATCAGCCCCAGCATTTT
>TRBV5-4|.|TRBJ1-3|14|.
CASSLQQPGNTIYF
TGTGCCAGCAGCTTGCAACAGCCGGGGAACACCATATATTTT
>TRBV19|.|TRBJ2-7|11|TRBD1
CASRQGYEQYF
TGTGCCAGTAGACAGGGGTACGAGCAGTACTTC
>TRBV5-4|.|TRBJ1-1|11|.
CASSSNTEAFF
TGTGCCAGCAGCTCAAACACTGAAGCTTTCTTT
>TRBV6-5|.|TRBJ1-2|13|.
CASSRGGDYGYTF
TGTGCCAGCAGCCGGGGGGGGGACTATGGCTACACCTTC
>TRBV2|few|TRBJ1-6|14|.
CASSRGDYRSPLHF
TGTGCCAGCAGTCGAGGGGATTATAGGTCACCCCTCCACTTT
>TRBV13|.|TRBJ2-3|15|.
CASSQQGFGADTQYF
TGTGCCAGCAGCCAACAGGGTTTCGGGGCAGATACGCAGTATTTT
>TRBV5-1|.|TRBJ1-1|12|.
CASSAQSHEAFF
TGCGCCAGCAGCGCTCAGAGTCATGAAGCTTTCTTT
>TRBV7-2|.|TRBJ1-2|12|.
CASSRDNYGYTF
TGTGCCAGCAGCCGGGACAACTATGGCTACACCTTC
>TRBV4-2|.|TRBJ2-1|13|.
CASSQVGENEQFF
TGTGCCAGCAGCCAAGTTGGGGAGAATGAGCAGTTCTTC
>TRBV9|.|TRBJ2-5|14|TRBD2
CASSVVAGQETQYF
TGTGCCAGCAGCGTAGTAGCGGGTCAAGAGACCCAGTACTTC
>TRBV9|.|TRBJ1-1|16|.
CASSVAQGLQNTEAFF
TGTGCCAGCAGCGTAGCGCAGGGACTACAGAACACTGAAGCTTTCTTT
>TRBV13|.|TRBJ2-3|16|TRBD2
CASSPRTSRLGDTQYF
TGTGCCAGCAGCCCACGGACTAGCCGTCTGGGAGATACGCAGTATTTT
>TRBV11-3|.|TRBJ2-1|12|.
CASSLQGDEQFF
TGTGCCAGCAGCTTACAGGGAGATGAGCAGTTCTTC
>TRBV2|.|TRBJ2-2|16|.
CASSGMGQGITGELFF
TGTGCCAGCAGTGGAATGGGGCAGGGGATCACCGGGGAGCTGTTTTTT
>TRBV19|.|TRBJ2-1|15|.
CASSIPTRGYNEQFF
TGTGCCAGTAGTATTCCGACAAGGGGCTACAATGAGCAGTTCTTC
>TRBV10-3|.|TRBJ1-2|19|TRBD1
CAISALSPGQGSGNYGYTF
TGTGCCATCAGTGCGCTATCCCCGGGACAGGGGAGCGGCAACTATGGCTACACCTTC
>TRBV5-1|.|TRBJ2-3|16|TRBD2
CASSLAAGGNTDTQYF
TGCGCCAGCAGCTTAGCAGCGGGGGGCAATACAGATACGCAGTATTTT
>TRBV18|.|TRBJ1-6|16|.
CASSPYLAGPNSPLHF
TGTGCCAGCTCACCTTACCTCGCAGGGCCCAATTCACCCCTCCACTTT
>TRBV6-1|.|TRBJ2-1|14|.
CASSEQGRYNEQFF
TGTGCCAGCAGTGAACAGGGGAGGTACAATGAGCAGTTCTTC
>TRBV2|.|TRBJ2-1|13|.
CASSVSGYNEQFF
TGTGCCAGCAGTGTGAGCGGGTACAATGAGCAGTTCTTC
>TRBV29-1|.|TRBJ2-3|14|TRBD1
CSVQSGGGTDTQYF
TGCAGCGTCCAGTCAGGGGGTGGGACAGATACGCAGTATTTT
>TRBV7-8|.|TRBJ1-1|15|.
CASSPWGRPNTEAFF
TGTGCCAGCAGCCCCTGGGGGAGGCCGAACACTGAAGCTTTCTTT
>TRBV9|.|TRBJ1-2|13|TRBD1
CASTQGQSYGYTF
TGTGCCAGCACACAGGGACAGTCCTATGGCTACACCTTC
>TRBV7-9|.|TRBJ2-2|15|.
CASSRERVQAGELFF
TGTGCCAGCAGCCGCGAGAGGGTACAGGCCGGGGAGCTGTTTTTT
>TRBV2|.|TRBJ1-4|13|.
CASRQGANEKLFF
TGTGCCAGCAGACAGGGCGCTAATGAAAAACTGTTTTTT
>TRBV6-4|.|TRBJ1-4|17|.
CASSDPLPPGRNEKLFF
TGTGCCAGCAGTGACCCCCTACCCCCGGGGAGGAATGAAAAACTGTTTTTT
>TRBV4-2|.|TRBJ2-3|13|TRBD2
CASRDYLTDTQYF
TGTGCCAGCCGGGACTACCTCACAGATACGCAGTATTTT
>TRBV5-4|.|TRBJ2-1|17|TRBD2
CASSGNRGTRGGNEQFF
TGTGCCAGCAGCGGAAATCGCGGGACTAGGGGCGGCAATGAGCAGTTCTTC
>TRBV5-6|once|TRBJ1-3|15|.
CASSPAGQPANTIYF
TGTGCCAGCAGTCCGGCAGGGCAACCTGCGAACACCATATATTTT
>TRBV30|.|TRBJ2-5|12|.
CAWSTWGETQYF
TGTGCCTGGAGTACGTGGGGAGAGACCCAGTACTTC
>TRBV11-2|.|TRBJ2-7|12|.
CASSFTEDEQYF
TGTGCCAGCAGCTTTACAGAGGACGAGCAGTACTTC
>TRBV19|.|TRBJ1-6|14|.
CASATGSIGSPLHF
TGTGCCAGTGCAACAGGGTCGATTGGATCACCCCTCCACTTT